A single T cell receptor (beta chain) is shown here with its context. This record belongs to a study of control samples from healthy donors and cancer patients. Trimming took 5 bases from V and 3 from J; bases not matched to a gene: 6. Per the germline V gene, CDR1 is LNHDA and CDR2 is SQIVND (reference sequence). The CDR3 totals 15 residues. Clones were read by immunoSEQ multiplex PCR, and TCRdb kept only the in-frame ones, dropping some. Among roughly 120,000 clones, around 89% were seen once, and the ten largest hold about 16%. The specimen sequenced was blood. The TCR sequence derives from a woman aged 45-65 years in good health. This chain uses TRBV19 with TRBJ1-4, with TRBD1 matching over 7 bases. The CDR3 loop is CASSERQGSNEKLFF. DNA of the CDR3: TGTGCCAGTAGTGAACGACAGGGTTCTAATGAAAAACTGTTTTTT.